One T cell receptor (beta chain) is described in this entry. Clones were sequenced by immunoSEQ multiplex PCR, and TCRdb holds only the in-frame ones, with some missing. In the table there are approximately 74,000 clones, over 75% of which are singletons. Trimming removed 4 bases from V and 6 bases from J; junction bases left unmatched: 4. Germline values: CDR1 LGHNA, CDR2 YSLEER. The CDR3 extends over 15 amino acids. This sample is drawn from a study of OX40 agonist ivuxolimab in advanced cancers. The chain has TRBV4-3 and TRBJ2-1; 12 nucleotides line up with TRBD2. This specimen consisted of CD4+ or CD8+ T cells sorted from blood, obtained in a trial of the OX40 agonist ivuxolimab. The clonotype comes from an adult with an advanced solid tumor such as melanoma, head and neck, liver or kidney cancer. The CDR3 spells CASSPTSGGVNEQFF. CDR3 DNA sequence: TGCGCCAGCAGCCCGACTAGCGGGGGAGTCAATGAGCAGTTCTTC.